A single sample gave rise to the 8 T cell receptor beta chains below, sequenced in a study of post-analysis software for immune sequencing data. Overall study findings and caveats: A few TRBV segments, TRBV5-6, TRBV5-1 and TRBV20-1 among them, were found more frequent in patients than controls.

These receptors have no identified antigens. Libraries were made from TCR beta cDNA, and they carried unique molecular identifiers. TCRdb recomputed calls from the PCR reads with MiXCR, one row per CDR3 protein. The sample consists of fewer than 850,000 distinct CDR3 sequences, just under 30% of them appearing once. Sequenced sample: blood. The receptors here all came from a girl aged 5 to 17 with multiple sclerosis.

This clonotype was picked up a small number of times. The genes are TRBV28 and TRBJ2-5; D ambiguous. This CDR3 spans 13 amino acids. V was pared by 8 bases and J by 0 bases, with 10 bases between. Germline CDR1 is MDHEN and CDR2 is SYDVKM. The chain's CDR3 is CASVPTDQETQYF. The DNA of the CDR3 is TGTGCCAGCGTTCCTACCGACCAAGAGACCCAGTACTTC.

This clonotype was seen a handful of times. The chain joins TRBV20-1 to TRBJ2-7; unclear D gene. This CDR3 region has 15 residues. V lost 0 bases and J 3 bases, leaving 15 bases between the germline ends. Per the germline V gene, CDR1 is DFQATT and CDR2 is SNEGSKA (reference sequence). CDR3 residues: CSARDPAAAYYEQYF. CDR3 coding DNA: TGCAGTGCTAGAGATCCGGCGGCCGCCTACTACGAGCAGTACTTC.

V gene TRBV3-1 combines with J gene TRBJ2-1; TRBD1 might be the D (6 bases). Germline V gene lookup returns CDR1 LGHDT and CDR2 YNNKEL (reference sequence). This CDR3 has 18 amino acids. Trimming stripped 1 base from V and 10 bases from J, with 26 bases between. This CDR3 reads CASSQGATGLLGSREQFF. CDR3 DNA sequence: TGTGCCAGCAGCCAAGGCGCAACAGGGTTGCTGGGGTCGAGGGAGCAGTTCTTC.

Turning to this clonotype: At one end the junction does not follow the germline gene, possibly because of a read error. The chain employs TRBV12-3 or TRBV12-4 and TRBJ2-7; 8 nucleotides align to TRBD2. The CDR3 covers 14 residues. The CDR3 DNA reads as TGTACCAGCGGCGTGGTAGCGGGGTCCTACGAGCAGTACTTC. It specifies CTSGVVAGSYEQYF.

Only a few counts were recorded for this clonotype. CDR3 sequence reads: CASSHGGLNTEAFF. The CDR3 DNA is TGTGCCAGCAGTCACGGAGGGTTGAACACTGAAGCTTTCTTT. The chain joins TRBV9 to TRBJ1-1; D is undetermined. The V gene lost 5 bases and the J gene lost 0 bases, with 11 bases spanning the gap. CDR1 and CDR2 from the germline V gene are SGDLS and YYNGEE. CDR3 length: 14 residues. Looking up the rest from reference TRBV9 and TRBJ1-1 gives the full variable domain: DSGVTQTPKHLITATGQRVTLRCSPRSGDLSVYWYQQSLDQGLQFLIQYYNGEERAKGNILERFSAQQFPDLHSELNLSSLELGDSALYFCASSHGGLNTEAFFGQGTRLTVV.

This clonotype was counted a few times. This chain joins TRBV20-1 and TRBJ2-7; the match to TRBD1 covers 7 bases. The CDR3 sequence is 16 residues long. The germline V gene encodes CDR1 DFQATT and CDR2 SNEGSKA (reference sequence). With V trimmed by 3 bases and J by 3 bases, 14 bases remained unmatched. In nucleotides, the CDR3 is TGCAGTGCTAGTGGCGACCCCGGGACAGTCGGCTACGAGCAGTACTTC. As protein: CSASGDPGTVGYEQYF.

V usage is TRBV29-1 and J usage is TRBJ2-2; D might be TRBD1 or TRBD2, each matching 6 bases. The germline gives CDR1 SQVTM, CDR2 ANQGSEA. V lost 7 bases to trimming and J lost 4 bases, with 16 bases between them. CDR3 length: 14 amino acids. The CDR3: CSGGQLGGTGELFF. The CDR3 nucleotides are TGCAGCGGAGGACAGTTGGGGGGCACCGGGGAGCTGTTTTTT.

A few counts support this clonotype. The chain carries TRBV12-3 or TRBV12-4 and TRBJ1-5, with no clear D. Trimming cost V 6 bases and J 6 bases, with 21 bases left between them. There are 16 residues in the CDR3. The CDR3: CASSRAQVGTGQPQHF. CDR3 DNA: TGTGCCAGCAGCCGTGCCCAGGTGGGAACGGGTCAGCCCCAGCATTTT.